Below, 8 T cell receptor beta chains from the same sample are listed, as sequenced in a study of T cell repertoires in cytomegalovirus infection. TCRdb passed the reads through MiXCR, listing each CDR3 protein once. Among more than 500,000 distinct CDR3 sequences listed, about 15% were seen once. Sequenced input: CD8+ T cells from PBMCs. The receptors come from a human donor in good health (CMV status not recorded). Some clones in this sample may be carry-over from other donors' samples.

In its sample, this clonotype was seen a few times. The rearrangement uses TRBV28 and TRBJ1-6, with D perhaps TRBD1 (6 bases). Deletions cut 2 bases from V and 7 bases from J, with 9 bases between. In germline, CDR1 is MDHEN, CDR2 SYDVKM. The CDR3 consists of 14 residues. CDR3 nucleotide sequence: TGTGCCAGCAGTTTAGAACAGGGCAATTCACCCCTCCACTTT. Translation: CASSLEQGNSPLHF.

This clonotype was observed at least ten times. V and J are TRBV11-2 and TRBJ2-6, with 8 bases lining up with TRBD1. The J segment lost 0 bases and the V segment lost 5 bases, leaving 9 bases of the junction unmatched. Germline CDR1 SGHAT, CDR2 FQNNGV. This CDR3 region has 18 residues. CDR3 bases: TGTGCCAGCAGCCCGGACAGGGCCCTAAGCTCTGGGGCCAACGTCCTGACTTTC. Encoded protein: CASSPDRALSSGANVLTF. The whole variable domain, filled in from reference TRBV11-2 and TRBJ2-6, reads EAGVAQSPRYKIIEKRQSVAFWCNPISGHATLYWYQQILGQGPKLLIQFQNNGVVDDSQLPKDRFSAERLKGVDSTLKIQPAKLEDSAVYLCASSPDRALSSGANVLTFGAGSRLTVL.

This clonotype was found many times. V usage is TRBV12-3 or TRBV12-4 and J usage is TRBJ1-6, with D possibly matching TRBD1 (6 bases). Trimming cost V 6 bases and J 8 bases, with 11 bases left between them. The CDR3 extends over 13 amino acids. In nucleotides, the CDR3 is TGTGCCAGCAGATACAGGGTTTATTCACCCCTCCACTTT. Translated, it gives CASRYRVYSPLHF.

At least ten counts were recorded for this clonotype. CDR3 residues: CATNAWHLSSYEQYF. For the CDR3, the DNA is TGTGCCACCAACGCCTGGCACCTCAGCTCCTACGAGCAGTACTTC. The V call is TRBV6-1, the J call TRBJ2-7, with D hard to call. The V gene lost 10 bases and the J gene lost 0 bases, with 19 bases spanning the gap. CDR1 is MNHNS and CDR2 is SASEGT in the germline V gene. There are 15 residues in the CDR3.

This clonotype was found many times. The chain employs TRBV28 and TRBJ2-6, with a possible D match to TRBD1 (6 bases). V dropped 2 bases and J dropped 0 bases, with 8 bases sitting between them. The germline V gene encodes CDR1 MDHEN and CDR2 SYDVKM. The CDR3 length is 16 residues. CDR3 protein: CASSLRTDSGANVLTF. For the CDR3, the DNA is TGTGCCAGCAGTTTAAGGACAGACTCTGGGGCCAACGTCCTGACTTTC. The full variable domain, with the rest looked up from reference TRBV28 and TRBJ2-6, is DVKVTQSSRYLVKRTGEKVFLECVQDMDHENMFWYRQDPGLGLRLIYFSYDVKMKEKGDIPEGYSVSREKKERFSLILESASTNQTSMYLCASSLRTDSGANVLTFGAGSRLTVL.

V gene TRBV20-1 combines with J gene TRBJ2-5; the match to TRBD2 covers 7 bases. The CDR3 is 15 amino acids. Germline assignment: CDR1 DFQATT and CDR2 SNEGSKA (reference sequence). Trimming took 5 bases from V and 5 from J; bases not matched to a gene: 14. CDR3 sequence reads: CSAPLRGRGLETQYF. The CDR3 DNA is TGCAGTGCTCCCCTTAGAGGGAGGGGACTTGAGACCCAGTACTTC.

The rearrangement joins TRBV7-9 to TRBJ2-4; no firm D call. CDR1 is SEHNR, CDR2 FQNEAQ, per germline (reference sequence). This CDR3 comprises 15 residues. V was pared by 5 bases and J by 0 bases, with 11 bases between. The CDR3 region is CASSPGPRAKNIQYF. The CDR3, as DNA: TGTGCCAGCAGCCCTGGACCGCGAGCCAAAAACATTCAGTACTTC. The whole variable domain, filled in from reference TRBV7-9 and TRBJ2-4, reads DTGVSQNPRHKITKRGQNVTFRCDPISEHNRLYWYRQTLGQGPEFLTYFQNEAQLEKSRLLSDRFSAERPKGSFSTLEIQRTEQGDSAMYLCASSPGPRAKNIQYFGAGTRLSVL.

The rearrangement uses TRBV25-1 and TRBJ1-2, with D possibly matching TRBD1 (5 bases). Trimming cost V 5 bases and J 4 bases, with 11 bases left between them. Germline V gene sequence: CDR1 MGHDK, CDR2 SYGVNS. The CDR3 totals 13 residues. CDR3 in DNA: TGTGCCAGCAGTCAGGGACCAAGCTATGGCTACACCTTC. Translation gives CASSQGPSYGYTF.